This T cell receptor beta chain was profiled in a study of T cell changes during pregnancy in multiple sclerosis. Method: immunoSEQ multiplex PCR; TCRdb's copy keeps in-frame clones and lacks some. This sample carries just under 40,000 clones, 90% of them seen once, and the ten largest clones take roughly 0.5%. The germline V gene encodes CDR1 SGHTA and CDR2 FQGTGA. V was clipped by 1 base and J by 0 bases, with 9 bases between them. There are 16 residues in the CDR3. The sample in question was CD4+ T cells from peripheral blood mononuclear cells, obtained in the first trimester of pregnancy. This TCR derives from a female donor in good health, enrolled as a control in a pregnancy study. This chain joins TRBV7-3 and TRBJ2-2; no clear D. This chain's CDR3 is CASSLMGSSNTGELFF. The CDR3, as DNA: TGTGCCAGCAGCTTAATGGGCTCCTCGAACACCGGGGAGCTGTTTTTT.